This TCR beta chain was profiled in a study of blood T cell repertoires in COVID-19. Study background: Acute-phase and convalescent COVID-19 samples originated in the United States, Italy and Spain. PBMCs, B-cell-depleted T cells, or T cells provided the cDNA or gDNA that made up the material.

CDR1 SGDLS and CDR2 YYNGEE come from the germline V gene. The CDR3 is 16 amino acids. The ends were cut back, 0 bases at V and 3 bases at J, with 10 bases in the middle. Sequencing was performed with immunoSEQ multiplex PCR; in TCRdb, only in-frame clones are kept and a portion is missing. Among about 88,000 clones listed, roughly nine tenths were seen once. A Seattle source enrolled patients during active infection and followed them longitudinally. V gene TRBV9 combines with J gene TRBJ2-6; a weak D match, TRBD2 (6 bases). The receptor was isolated from a woman aged 60 to 75 with COVID-19, enrolled during active disease. The sample taken for sequencing was peripheral blood. This CDR3 reads CASSVGGTVGANVLTF. Here the CDR3 DNA reads TGTGCCAGCAGCGTAGGTGGGACTGTTGGGGCCAACGTCCTGACTTTC.